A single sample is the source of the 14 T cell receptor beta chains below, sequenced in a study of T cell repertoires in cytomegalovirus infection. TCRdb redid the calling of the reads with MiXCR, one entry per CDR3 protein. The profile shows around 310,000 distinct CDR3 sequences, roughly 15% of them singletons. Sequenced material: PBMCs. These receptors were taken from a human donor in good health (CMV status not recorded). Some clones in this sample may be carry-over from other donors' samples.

The CDR3 coding sequence is TGTGCCAGCAGTGAGAGGGCCCAATATGGCTACACCTTC. Protein: CASSERAQYGYTF. The rearrangement joins TRBV2 to TRBJ1-2; D unclear. Germline V gene lookup returns CDR1 SNHLY and CDR2 FYNNEI. CDR3 length equals 13 residues. V was clipped by 3 bases and J by 5 bases, with 10 bases between them.

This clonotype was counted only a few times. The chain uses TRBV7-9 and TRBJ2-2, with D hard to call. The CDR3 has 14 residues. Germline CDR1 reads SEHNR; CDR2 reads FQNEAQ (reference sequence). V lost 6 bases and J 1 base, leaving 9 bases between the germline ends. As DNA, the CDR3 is TGTGCCAGCAGTCCCCAGGAGAACACCGGGGAGCTGTTTTTT. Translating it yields CASSPQENTGELFF.

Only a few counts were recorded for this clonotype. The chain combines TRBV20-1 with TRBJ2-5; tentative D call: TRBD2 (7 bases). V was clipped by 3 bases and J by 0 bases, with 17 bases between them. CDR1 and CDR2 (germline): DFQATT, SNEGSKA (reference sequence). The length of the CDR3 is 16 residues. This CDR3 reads CSASSDGGAYQETQYF. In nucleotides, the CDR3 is TGCAGTGCTAGTTCTGATGGGGGGGCGTACCAAGAGACCCAGTACTTC.

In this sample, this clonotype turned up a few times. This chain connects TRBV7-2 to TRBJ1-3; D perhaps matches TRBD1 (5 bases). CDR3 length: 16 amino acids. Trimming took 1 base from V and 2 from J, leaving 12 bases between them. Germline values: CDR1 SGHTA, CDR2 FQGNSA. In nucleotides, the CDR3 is TGTGCCAGCAGCTTAGAGCCGGGGCTGGCTGGAAACACCATATATTTT. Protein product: CASSLEPGLAGNTIYF. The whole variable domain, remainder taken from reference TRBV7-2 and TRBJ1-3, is GAGVSQSPSNKVTEKGKDVELRCDPISGHTALYWYRQSLGQGLEFLIYFQGNSAPDKSGLPSDRFSAERTGGSVSTLTIQRTQQEDSAVYLCASSLEPGLAGNTIYFGEGSWLTVV.

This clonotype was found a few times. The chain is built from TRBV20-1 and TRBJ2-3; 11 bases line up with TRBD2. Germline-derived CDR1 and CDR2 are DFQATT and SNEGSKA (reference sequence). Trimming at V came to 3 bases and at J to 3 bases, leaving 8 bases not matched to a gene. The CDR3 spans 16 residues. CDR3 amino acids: CSASRASGGQTDTQYF. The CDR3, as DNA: TGCAGTGCTAGTCGGGCTAGCGGGGGGCAGACAGATACGCAGTATTTT.

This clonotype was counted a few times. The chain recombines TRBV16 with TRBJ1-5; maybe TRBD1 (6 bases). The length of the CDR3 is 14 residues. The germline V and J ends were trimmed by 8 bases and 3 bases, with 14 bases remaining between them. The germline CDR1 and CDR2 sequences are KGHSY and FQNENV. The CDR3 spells CASQGQQSNQPQHF. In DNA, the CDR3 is TGTGCCAGCCAGGGGCAGCAGTCCAATCAGCCCCAGCATTTT.

The CDR3 loop is CASSQEAGKGLYGYTF. The DNA of the CDR3 is TGTGCCAGCAGCCAAGAGGCGGGGAAAGGTCTCTATGGCTACACCTTC. This chain connects TRBV3-1 to TRBJ1-2; D call uncertain. Germline CDR1 is LGHDT and CDR2 is YNNKEL (reference sequence). This CDR3 has 16 amino acids. V was pared by 0 bases and J by 4 bases, with 15 bases between.

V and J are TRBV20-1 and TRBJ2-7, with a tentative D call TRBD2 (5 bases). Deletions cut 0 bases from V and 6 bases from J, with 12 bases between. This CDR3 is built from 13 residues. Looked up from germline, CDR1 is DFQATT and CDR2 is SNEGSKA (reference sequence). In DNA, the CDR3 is TGCAGTGCTAGAGATCCGGGGTTCCGCGAGCAGTACTTC. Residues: CSARDPGFREQYF.

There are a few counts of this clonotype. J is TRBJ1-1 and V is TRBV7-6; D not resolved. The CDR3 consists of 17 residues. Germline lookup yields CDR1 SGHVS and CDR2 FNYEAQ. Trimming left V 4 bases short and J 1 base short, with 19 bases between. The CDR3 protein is CASSSRDLSSGNTEAFF. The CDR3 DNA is TGTGCCAGCAGCTCCCGTGATCTAAGCTCCGGGAACACTGAAGCTTTCTTT.

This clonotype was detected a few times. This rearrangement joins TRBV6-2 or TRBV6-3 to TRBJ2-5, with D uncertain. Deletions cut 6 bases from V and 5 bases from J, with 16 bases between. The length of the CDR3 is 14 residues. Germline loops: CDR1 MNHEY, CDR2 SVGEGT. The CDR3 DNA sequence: TGTGCCAGCAGCCCCCCTCCACATGGGGAGACCCAGTACTTC. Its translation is CASSPPPHGETQYF.

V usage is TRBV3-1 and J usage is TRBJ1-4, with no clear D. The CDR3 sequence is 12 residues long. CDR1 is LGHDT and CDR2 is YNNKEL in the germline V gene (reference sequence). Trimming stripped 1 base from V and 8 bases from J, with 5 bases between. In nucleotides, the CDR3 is TGTGCCAGCAGCCAAGGTCTCGAAAAACTGTTTTTT. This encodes CASSQGLEKLFF. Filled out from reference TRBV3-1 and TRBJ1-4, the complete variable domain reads DTAVSQTPKYLVTQMGNDKSIKCEQNLGHDTMYWYKQDSKKFLKIMFSYNNKELIINETVPNRFSPKSPDKAHLNLHINSLELGDSAVYFCASSQGLEKLFFGSGTQLSVL.

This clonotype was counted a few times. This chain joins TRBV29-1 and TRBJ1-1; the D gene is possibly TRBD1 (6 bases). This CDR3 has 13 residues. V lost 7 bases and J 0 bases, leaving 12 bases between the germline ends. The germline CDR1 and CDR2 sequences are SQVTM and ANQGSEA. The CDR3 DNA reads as TGCAGCGCTCTCGGACAGTTGAACACTGAAGCTTTCTTT. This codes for CSALGQLNTEAFF.

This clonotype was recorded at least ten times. This CDR3 reads CASARDNPGNYGYTF. As DNA, the CDR3 is TGTGCCAGCGCCCGGGACAACCCTGGAAACTATGGCTACACCTTC. J is TRBJ1-2 and V is TRBV7-2; TRBD1 might be the D (6 bases). Germline CDR1 SGHTA, CDR2 FQGNSA. V was clipped by 8 bases and J by 2 bases, with 18 bases between them. CDR3 size: 15 residues. Based on the CDR3 plus reference TRBV7-2 and TRBJ1-2, the full variable domain is GAGVSQSPSNKVTEKGKDVELRCDPISGHTALYWYRQSLGQGLEFLIYFQGNSAPDKSGLPSDRFSAERTGGSVSTLTIQRTQQEDSAVYLCASARDNPGNYGYTFGSGTRLTVV.

In nucleotides, the CDR3 is TGTGCCAGCAGCATCATCTCCGGGGTAGGTTCCTACAATGAGCAGTTCTTC. Amino acid sequence: CASSIISGVGSYNEQFF. The J gene is TRBJ2-1, the V gene TRBV7-2; D is possibly TRBD2 (5 bases). The CDR3 sequence is 17 residues long. Per the germline V gene, CDR1 is SGHTA and CDR2 is FQGNSA. V gave up 5 bases and J gave up 1 base, with 18 bases separating them.